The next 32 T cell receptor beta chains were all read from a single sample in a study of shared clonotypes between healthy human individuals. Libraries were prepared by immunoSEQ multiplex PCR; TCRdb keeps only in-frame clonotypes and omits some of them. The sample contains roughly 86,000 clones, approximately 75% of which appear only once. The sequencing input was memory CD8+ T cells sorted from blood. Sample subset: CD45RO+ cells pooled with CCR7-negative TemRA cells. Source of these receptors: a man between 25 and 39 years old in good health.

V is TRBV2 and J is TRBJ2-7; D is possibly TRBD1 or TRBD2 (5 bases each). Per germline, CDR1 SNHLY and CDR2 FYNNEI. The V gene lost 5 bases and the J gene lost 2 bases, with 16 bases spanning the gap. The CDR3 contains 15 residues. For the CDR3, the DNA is TGTGCCAGCAGTCCAAGAGGGACGGGTACCTACGAGCAGTACTTC. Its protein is CASSPRGTGTYEQYF.

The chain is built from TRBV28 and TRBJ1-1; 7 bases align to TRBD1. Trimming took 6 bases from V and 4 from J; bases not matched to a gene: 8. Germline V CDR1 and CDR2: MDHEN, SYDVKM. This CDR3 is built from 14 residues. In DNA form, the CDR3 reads TGTGCCAGCAGGACGACAGGGTCGAGCACTGAAGCTTTCTTT. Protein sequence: CASRTTGSSTEAFF.

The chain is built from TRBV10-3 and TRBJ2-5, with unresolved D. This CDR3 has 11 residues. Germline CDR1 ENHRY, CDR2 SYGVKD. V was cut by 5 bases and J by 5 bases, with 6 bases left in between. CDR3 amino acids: CAISYGETQYF. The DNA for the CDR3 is TGTGCCATCAGTTATGGCGAGACCCAGTACTTC.

Here the CDR3 reads CASTDGPSGTYNEQFF. The CDR3 DNA reads TGCGCCAGCACCGACGGGCCTAGCGGAACTTACAATGAGCAGTTCTTC. The rearrangement uses TRBV4-1 and TRBJ2-1, with TRBD2 matching 7 bases. The CDR3 sequence is 16 residues long. The V gene's germline CDR1 is MGHRA and CDR2 YSYEKL. Unmatched junction bases numbered 13, after V lost 7 bases and J lost 4 bases.

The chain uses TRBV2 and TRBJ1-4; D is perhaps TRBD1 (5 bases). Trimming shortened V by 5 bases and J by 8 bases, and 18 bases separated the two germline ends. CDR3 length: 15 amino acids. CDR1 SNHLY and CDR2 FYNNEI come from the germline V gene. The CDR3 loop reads CASSPSGQGYEKLFF. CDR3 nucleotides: TGTGCCAGCAGTCCCTCGGGCCAGGGTTACGAAAAACTGTTTTTT.

The CDR3, as DNA: TGTGCCAGCAGTCACACGTACGAGCAGTACTTC. Encoded protein: CASSHTYEQYF. The chain recombines TRBV7-2 with TRBJ2-7; the D is unclear. CDR3 length: 11 amino acids. In germline, CDR1 is SGHTA, CDR2 FQGNSA. Trimming stripped 6 bases from V and 4 bases from J, with 7 bases between.

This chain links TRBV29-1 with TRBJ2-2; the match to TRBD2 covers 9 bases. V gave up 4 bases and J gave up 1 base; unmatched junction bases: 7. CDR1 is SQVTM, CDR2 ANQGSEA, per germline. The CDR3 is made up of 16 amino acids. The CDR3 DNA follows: TGCAGCGTTGGGACACTAGCGGGCCTGAACACCGGGGAGCTGTTTTTT. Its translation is CSVGTLAGLNTGELFF.

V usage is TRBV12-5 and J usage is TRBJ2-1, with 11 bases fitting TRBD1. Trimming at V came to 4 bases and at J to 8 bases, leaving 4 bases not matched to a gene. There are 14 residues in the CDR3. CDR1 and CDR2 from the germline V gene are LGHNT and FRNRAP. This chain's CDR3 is CASGSDRGRDEQFF. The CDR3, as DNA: TGTGCTAGTGGTTCGGACAGGGGGCGGGATGAGCAGTTCTTC.

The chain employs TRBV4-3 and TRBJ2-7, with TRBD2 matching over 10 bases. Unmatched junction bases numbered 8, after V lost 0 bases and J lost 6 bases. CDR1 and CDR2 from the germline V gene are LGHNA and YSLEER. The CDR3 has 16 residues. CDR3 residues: CASSQDHLAGAGEQYF. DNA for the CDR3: TGCGCCAGCAGCCAAGATCATCTAGCGGGAGCTGGCGAGCAGTACTTC.

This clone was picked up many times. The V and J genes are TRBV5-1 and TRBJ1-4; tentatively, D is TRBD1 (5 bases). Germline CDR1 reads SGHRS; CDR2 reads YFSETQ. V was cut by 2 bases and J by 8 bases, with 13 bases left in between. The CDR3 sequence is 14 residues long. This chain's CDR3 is CASSFTGGGEKLFF. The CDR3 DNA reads TGCGCCAGCAGCTTCACGGGGGGTGGCGAAAAACTGTTTTTT.

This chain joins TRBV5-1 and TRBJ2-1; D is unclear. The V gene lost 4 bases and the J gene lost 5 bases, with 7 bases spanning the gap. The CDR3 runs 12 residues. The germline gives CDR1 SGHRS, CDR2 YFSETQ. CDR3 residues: CASSDRDNEQFF. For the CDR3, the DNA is TGCGCCAGCAGCGACCGGGACAATGAGCAGTTCTTC. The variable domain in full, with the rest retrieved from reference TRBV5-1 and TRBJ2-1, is KAGVTQTPRYLIKTRGQQVTLSCSPISGHRSVSWYQQTPGQGLQFLFEYFSETQRNKGNFPGRFSGRQFSNSRSEMNVSTLELGDSALYLCASSDRDNEQFFGPGTRLTVL.

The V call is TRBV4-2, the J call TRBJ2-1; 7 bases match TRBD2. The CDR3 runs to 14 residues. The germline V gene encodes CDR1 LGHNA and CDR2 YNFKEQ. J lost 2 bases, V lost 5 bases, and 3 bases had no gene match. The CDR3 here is CASSKSGTYNEQFF. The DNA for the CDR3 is TGTGCCAGCAGCAAAAGCGGGACCTACAATGAGCAGTTCTTC.

The CDR3 sequence is CTSSPHRDREVRSSGANVLTF. The CDR3 DNA sequence: TGCACCAGCAGCCCCCACCGGGACAGGGAAGTCCGGAGCTCTGGGGCCAACGTCCTGACTTTC. The gene calls are TRBV1 and TRBJ2-6; the D segment call TRBD1 is taken from the table without a DNA check. TRBV1 is annotated as a pseudogene. This CDR3 is 21 amino acids long.

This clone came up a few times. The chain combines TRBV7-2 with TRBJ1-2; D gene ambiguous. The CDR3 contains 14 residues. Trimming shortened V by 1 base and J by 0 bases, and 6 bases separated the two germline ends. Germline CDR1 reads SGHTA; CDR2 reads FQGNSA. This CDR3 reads CASSLEAANYGYTF. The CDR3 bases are TGTGCCAGCAGCTTAGAGGCTGCTAACTATGGCTACACCTTC.

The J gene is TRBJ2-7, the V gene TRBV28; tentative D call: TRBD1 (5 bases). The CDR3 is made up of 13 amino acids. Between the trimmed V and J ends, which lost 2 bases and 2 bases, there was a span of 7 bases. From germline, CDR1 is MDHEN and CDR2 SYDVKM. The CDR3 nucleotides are TGTGCCAGCAGTTTAGGCAGGGCCTACGAGCAGTACTTC. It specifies CASSLGRAYEQYF.

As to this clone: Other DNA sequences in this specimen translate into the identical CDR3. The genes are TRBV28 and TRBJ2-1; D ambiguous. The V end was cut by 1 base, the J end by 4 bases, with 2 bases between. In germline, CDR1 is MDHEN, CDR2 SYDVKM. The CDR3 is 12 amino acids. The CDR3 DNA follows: TGTGCCAGCAGTTTATCTTACAATGAGCAGTTCTTC. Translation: CASSLSYNEQFF.

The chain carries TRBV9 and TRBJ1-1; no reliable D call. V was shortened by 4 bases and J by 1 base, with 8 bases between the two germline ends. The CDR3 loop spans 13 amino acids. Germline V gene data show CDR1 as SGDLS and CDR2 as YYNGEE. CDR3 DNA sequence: TGTGCCAGCAGCCCCCTTGAGAACACTGAAGCTTTCTTT. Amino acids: CASSPLENTEAFF.

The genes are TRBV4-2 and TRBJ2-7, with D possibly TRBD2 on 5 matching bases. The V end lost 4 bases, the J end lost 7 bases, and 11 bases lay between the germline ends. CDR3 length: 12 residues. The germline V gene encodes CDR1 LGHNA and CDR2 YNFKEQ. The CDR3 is CASSPPSGEQYF. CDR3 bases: TGTGCCAGCAGCCCGCCTTCGGGGGAGCAGTACTTC.

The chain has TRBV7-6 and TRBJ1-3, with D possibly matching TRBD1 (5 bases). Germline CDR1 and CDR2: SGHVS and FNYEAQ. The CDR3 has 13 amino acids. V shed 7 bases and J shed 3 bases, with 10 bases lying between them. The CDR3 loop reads CASTETVGNTIYF. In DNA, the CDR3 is TGTGCCAGCACTGAGACAGTTGGAAACACCATATATTTT.

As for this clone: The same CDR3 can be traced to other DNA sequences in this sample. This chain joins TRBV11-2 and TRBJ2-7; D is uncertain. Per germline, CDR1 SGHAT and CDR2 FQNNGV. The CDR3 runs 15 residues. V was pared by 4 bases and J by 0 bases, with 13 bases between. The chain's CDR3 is CASSYLASSSYEQYF. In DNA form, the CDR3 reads TGTGCCAGCAGCTACCTGGCGTCTAGCTCCTACGAGCAGTACTTC. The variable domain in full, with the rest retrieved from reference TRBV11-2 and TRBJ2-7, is EAGVAQSPRYKIIEKRQSVAFWCNPISGHATLYWYQQILGQGPKLLIQFQNNGVVDDSQLPKDRFSAERLKGVDSTLKIQPAKLEDSAVYLCASSYLASSSYEQYFGPGTRLTVT.

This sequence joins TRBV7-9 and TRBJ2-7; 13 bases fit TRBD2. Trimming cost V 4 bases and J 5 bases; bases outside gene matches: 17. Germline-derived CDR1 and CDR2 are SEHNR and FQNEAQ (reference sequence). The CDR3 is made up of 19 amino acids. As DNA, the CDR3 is TGTGCCAGCAGCTCCACGACAGGACTAGCGGGAGTAGGTCGGAACGAGCAGTACTTC. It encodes CASSSTTGLAGVGRNEQYF. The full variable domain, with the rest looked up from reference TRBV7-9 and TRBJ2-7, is DTGVSQNPRHKITKRGQNVTFRCDPISEHNRLYWYRQTLGQGPEFLTYFQNEAQLEKSRLLSDRFSAERPKGSFSTLEIQRTEQGDSAMYLCASSSTTGLAGVGRNEQYFGPGTRLTVT.

In nucleotides, the CDR3 is TGCGCCAGCACCGTGGATAGCGGGAGTTTTTACGAGCAGTACTTC. Translation gives CASTVDSGSFYEQYF. This sequence joins TRBV10-2 and TRBJ2-7; 9 positions match TRBD2. The ends lost 7 bases at V and 4 bases at J; junction bases unmatched: 11. Germline CDR1 and CDR2: WSHSY and SAAADI. The CDR3 is 15 amino acids.

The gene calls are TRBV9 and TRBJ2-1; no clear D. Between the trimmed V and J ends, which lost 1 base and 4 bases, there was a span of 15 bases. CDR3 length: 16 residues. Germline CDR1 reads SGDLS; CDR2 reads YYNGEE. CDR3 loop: CASSVLTPVAYNEQFF. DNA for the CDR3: TGTGCCAGCAGCGTACTAACACCGGTTGCTTACAATGAGCAGTTCTTC.

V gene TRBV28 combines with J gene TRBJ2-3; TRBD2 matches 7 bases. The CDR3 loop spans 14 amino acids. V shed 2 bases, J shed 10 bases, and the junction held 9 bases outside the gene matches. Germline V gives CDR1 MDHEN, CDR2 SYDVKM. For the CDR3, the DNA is TGTGCCAGCAGTTTAGGTATGGCGGGAGAGGCGCAGTATTTT. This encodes CASSLGMAGEAQYF.

CDR3 loop: CSVVSGGLAGSFF. For the CDR3, the DNA is TGCAGCGTCGTGTCGGGAGGGCTAGCGGGGTCCTTCTTC. This sequence joins TRBV29-1 and TRBJ2-1; the match to TRBD2 covers 9 bases. CDR1 is SQVTM and CDR2 is ANQGSEA in the germline V gene. Germline trimming cut 6 bases from V and 16 bases from J; bases unmatched to any gene: 16. There are 13 residues in the CDR3.

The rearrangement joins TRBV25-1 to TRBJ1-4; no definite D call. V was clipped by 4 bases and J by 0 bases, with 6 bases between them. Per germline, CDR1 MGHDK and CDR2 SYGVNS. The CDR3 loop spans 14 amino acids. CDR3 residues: CASSGVATNEKLFF. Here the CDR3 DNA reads TGTGCCAGCAGTGGGGTTGCAACTAATGAAAAACTGTTTTTT.

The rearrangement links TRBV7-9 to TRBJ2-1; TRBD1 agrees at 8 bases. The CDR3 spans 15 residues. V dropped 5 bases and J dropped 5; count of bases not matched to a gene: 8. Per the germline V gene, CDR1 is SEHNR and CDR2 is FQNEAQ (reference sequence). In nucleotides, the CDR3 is TGTGCCAGCAGCCTTAGGACAGGGCGAGACAATGAGCAGTTCTTC. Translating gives CASSLRTGRDNEQFF. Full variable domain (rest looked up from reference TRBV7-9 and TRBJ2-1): DTGVSQNPRHKITKRGQNVTFRCDPISEHNRLYWYRQTLGQGPEFLTYFQNEAQLEKSRLLSDRFSAERPKGSFSTLEIQRTEQGDSAMYLCASSLRTGRDNEQFFGPGTRLTVL.

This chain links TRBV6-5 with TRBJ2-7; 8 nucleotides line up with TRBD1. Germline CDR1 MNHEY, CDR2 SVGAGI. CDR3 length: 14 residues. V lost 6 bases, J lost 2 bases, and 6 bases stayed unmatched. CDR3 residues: CASSPTGGAYEQYF. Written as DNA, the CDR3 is TGTGCCAGCAGCCCCACAGGGGGAGCCTACGAGCAGTACTTC.

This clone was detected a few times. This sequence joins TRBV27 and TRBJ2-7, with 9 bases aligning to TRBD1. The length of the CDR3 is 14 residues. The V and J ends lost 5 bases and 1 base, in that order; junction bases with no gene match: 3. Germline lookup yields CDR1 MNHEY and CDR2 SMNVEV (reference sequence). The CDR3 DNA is TGTGCCAGCAGTGGGACAGGGTGGTCCTACGAGCAGTACTTC. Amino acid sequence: CASSGTGWSYEQYF.

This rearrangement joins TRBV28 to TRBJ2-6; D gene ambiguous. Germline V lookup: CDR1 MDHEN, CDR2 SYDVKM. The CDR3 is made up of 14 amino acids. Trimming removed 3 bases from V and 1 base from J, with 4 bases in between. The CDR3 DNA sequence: TGTGCCAGCAGTTTCCAGTCTGGGGCCAACGTCCTGACTTTC. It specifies CASSFQSGANVLTF.

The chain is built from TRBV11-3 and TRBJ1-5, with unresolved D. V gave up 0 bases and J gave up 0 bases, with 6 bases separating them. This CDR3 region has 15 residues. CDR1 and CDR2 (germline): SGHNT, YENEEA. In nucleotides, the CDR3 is TGTGCCAGCAGCTTAGACTCGCATAGCAATCAGCCCCAGCATTTT. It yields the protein CASSLDSHSNQPQHF.

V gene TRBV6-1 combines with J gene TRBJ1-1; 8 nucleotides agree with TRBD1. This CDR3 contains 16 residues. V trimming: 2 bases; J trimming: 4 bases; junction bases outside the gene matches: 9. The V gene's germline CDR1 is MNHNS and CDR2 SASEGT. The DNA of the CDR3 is TGTGCCAGCAGTGAAACCCCCGGGCAGGGGGCCACTGAAGCTTTCTTT. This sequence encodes CASSETPGQGATEAFF.